These 5 T cell receptor beta chains came from one sample sequenced in a study of CD8 T cells in ankylosing spondylitis. TCRdb processed the 5' RACE reads anew with MiXCR; each CDR3 protein has one entry. The data show around 88,000 distinct CDR3 sequences, roughly 9.6% seen once. Source material: blood, either unsorted or a sorted T cell fraction (not recorded which). These receptors were collected from a male donor with ankylosing spondylitis or in good health (not recorded which).

This clonotype appeared many times. The chain uses TRBV6-2 or TRBV6-3 and TRBJ2-1; 8 nucleotides line up with TRBD2. Germline V gene sequence: CDR1 MNHEY, CDR2 SVGEGT. Unmatched junction bases numbered 8, after V lost 6 bases and J lost 4 bases. This CDR3 comprises 15 residues. The CDR3 DNA reads as TGTGCCAGCAGAACCGGGACTAGACGATACAATGAGCAGTTCTTC. This encodes CASRTGTRRYNEQFF.

The chain uses TRBV21-1 and TRBJ2-7; TRBD2 was called by the table and not checked on the DNA. TRBV21-1 is a pseudogene. This CDR3 contains 17 residues. This chain's CDR3 is CASSMGLAGGQSYEQYF. DNA of the CDR3: TGTGCCAGCAGCATGGGACTAGCGGGGGGCCAATCCTACGAGCAGTACTTC.

The DNA for the CDR3 is TGTGCCAGCAGCCAAGGACACTTAGTTCGGAAGTTTCAAGAGACCCAGTACTTC. It yields the protein CASSQGHLVRKFQETQYF. This chain uses TRBV14 with TRBJ2-5, with no clear D. The length of the CDR3 is 18 residues. V was shortened by 1 base and J by 2 bases, with 20 bases between the two germline ends. In germline, CDR1 is SGHDN, CDR2 FVKESK.

This clonotype was counted at least ten times. The gene calls are TRBV20-1 and TRBJ2-2; the D gene could be TRBD1 or TRBD2 (6 bases each). V lost 4 bases and J lost 6, with 15 bases in between. The CDR3 sequence is 14 residues long. Germline CDR1 reads DFQATT; CDR2 reads SNEGSKA (reference sequence). The CDR3: CSAKGGATAGELFF. The DNA for the CDR3 is TGCAGTGCTAAGGGGGGAGCCACGGCCGGGGAGCTGTTTTTT.

There are many counts of this clonotype. The genes are TRBV7-3 and TRBJ1-5, with 8 nucleotides matching TRBD1. Unmatched junction bases numbered 6, after V lost 4 bases and J lost 1 base. This CDR3 is built from 16 residues. CDR1 SGHTA and CDR2 FQGTGA come from the germline V gene. CDR3 nucleotide sequence: TGTGCCAGCAGCTCCCGGACAGGGTGGAGCAATCAGCCCCAGCATTTT. Translating gives CASSSRTGWSNQPQHF.